This T cell receptor beta chain appears in the sequencing data of a study of T cells in Graves' hyperthyroidism and ophthalmopathy. This clonotype was detected ten times or more. CDR3 length: 15 residues. CDR1 is DFQATT, CDR2 SNEGSKA, per germline (reference sequence). V lost 4 bases, J lost 3 bases, and 2 bases stayed unmatched. Amplification of TCR beta CDR3 regions was performed using RNA transcripts as template. The study used the HTBI primer set for a first-round RT-PCR of the TCR CDR3. MiXCR was run by TCRdb on the multiplex PCR reads, yielding one entry per CDR3 protein. The sample lists approximately 400,000 distinct CDR3 sequences, approximately 14% seen once, with 13% to 15% in the top ten. Source material for PBMCs was 9 to 10 ml fresh peripheral blood.

This TCR came from a woman between 18 and 29 years old with Graves' hyperthyroidism. The V gene is TRBV20-1, the J gene TRBJ2-2; 13 bases align to TRBD2. Input material: blood. CDR3 sequence: CSANGLAGDTGELFF. The CDR3 DNA reads TGCAGTGCTAACGGACTAGCGGGGGACACCGGGGAGCTGTTTTTT.